This T cell receptor (beta chain) was sequenced for a study of cytomegalovirus exposure and HLA in healthy donors. PCR primers comprised 60 Vbeta and 13 Jbeta primers. Profiled with immunoSEQ multiplex PCR; TCRdb holds only in-frame clones, not every one. The data hold a few hundred thousand clones, with 85% to 95% observed a single time. The V end was cut by 4 bases, the J end by 11 bases, with 20 bases between. The CDR3 is made up of 14 amino acids. CDR1 is LNHDA, CDR2 SQIVND, per germline (reference sequence). The chain is built from TRBV19 and TRBJ1-1; a possible D gene is TRBD1 (6 bases). This TCR derives from a girl aged 2 to 9 in good health and CMV-seronegative. Material: PBMCs. DNA of the CDR3: TGTGCCAGTAGTACTCCCGGGCAAGGGGGTTGGGCTTTCTTT. Amino acid sequence: CASSTPGQGGWAFF.